This TCR beta chain is from a study of OX40 agonist ivuxolimab in advanced cancers. Whole-study context: In this trial design, patients received ivuxolimab intravenously at 0.01 to 10 mg/kg every 2 weeks. Mean age about 60 years, range about 20 to 79; roughly 82% male. Three patients had partial responses: one hepatocellular carcinoma, two cutaneous melanoma.

The CDR3 sequence is 15 residues long. Deletions cut 0 bases from V and 7 bases from J, with 16 bases between. CDR1 and CDR2 from the germline V gene are SGHNT and YYREEE (reference sequence). Note on this clone: Antigen specificity is unknown.

Study-wide points: Within 6 weeks, CD4+ and CD8+ blood T cells expanded clonally at 0.1 to 3.0 mg/kg.

Profiling relied on immunoSEQ multiplex PCR, and the TCRdb table lists in-frame clones only, not all of them. The repertoire holds fewer than 70,000 clones, with around 84% as singletons. This sequence originates from an adult with an advanced solid tumor such as melanoma, head and neck, liver or kidney cancer. The specimen comprised CD4+ or CD8+ T cells sorted from blood, sampled in a trial of the OX40 agonist ivuxolimab. The rearrangement links TRBV5-4 to TRBJ2-5; D is ambiguous. The CDR3 bases are TGTGCCAGCAGCTTGGGTAGGGCAGGTGTTGGGACCCAGTACTTC. Amino acid sequence: CASSLGRAGVGTQYF.